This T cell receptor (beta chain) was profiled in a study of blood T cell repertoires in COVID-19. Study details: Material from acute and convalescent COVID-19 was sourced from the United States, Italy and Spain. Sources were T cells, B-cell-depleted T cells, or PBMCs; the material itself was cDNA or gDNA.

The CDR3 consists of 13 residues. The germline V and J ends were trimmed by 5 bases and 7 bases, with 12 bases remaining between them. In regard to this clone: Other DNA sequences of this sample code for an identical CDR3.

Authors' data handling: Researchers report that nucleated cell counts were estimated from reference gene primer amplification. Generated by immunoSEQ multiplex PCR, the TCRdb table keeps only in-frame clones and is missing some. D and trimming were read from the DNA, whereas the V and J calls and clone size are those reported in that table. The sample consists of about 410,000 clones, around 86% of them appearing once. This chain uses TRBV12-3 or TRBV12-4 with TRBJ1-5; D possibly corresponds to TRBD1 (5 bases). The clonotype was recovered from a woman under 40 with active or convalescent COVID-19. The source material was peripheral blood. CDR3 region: CASSPQGGQPQHF. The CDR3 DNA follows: TGTGCCAGCAGTCCCCAGGGCGGACAGCCCCAGCATTTT.